The 14 T cell receptor beta chains below all came from one sample that was sequenced in a study of Tregs in tolerant kidney transplant recipients. TCRdb keeps only in-frame clones here, not all; method: immunoSEQ multiplex PCR. Found here are tens of thousands of clones, about 90% of them singletons; the top ten hold around 0.7%. Input material: Tregs from blood. These receptors were obtained from a human donor in good health.

The chain couples TRBV19 to TRBJ1-1; TRBD1 is a possible D gene (6 bases). Trimming pared 6 bases from V and 6 bases from J, leaving 17 bases between. The germline gives CDR1 LNHDA, CDR2 SQIVND (reference sequence). This CDR3 has 14 amino acids. The CDR3 DNA reads as TGTGCCAGTAGGGGGGAATACAGGGTTTCTGAAGCTTTCTTT. Translated: CASRGEYRVSEAFF. The complete variable domain, with remaining parts taken from reference TRBV19 and TRBJ1-1, reads DGGITQSPKYLFRKEGQNVTLSCEQNLNHDAMYWYRQDPGQGLRLIYYSQIVNDFQKGDIAEGYSVSREKKESFPLTVTSAQKNPTAFYLCASRGEYRVSEAFFGQGTRLTVV.

This rearrangement joins TRBV9 to TRBJ2-1; the D is unclear. V shed 1 base and J shed 0 bases, with 8 bases lying between them. The CDR3 loop spans 15 amino acids. Per the germline V gene, CDR1 is SGDLS and CDR2 is YYNGEE. CDR3 region: CASSVFANSYNEQFF. CDR3 bases: TGTGCCAGCAGCGTATTCGCGAACTCCTACAATGAGCAGTTCTTC.

The CDR3 nucleotides read TGCGCCAGCAGCCAAGATCTCGTCACTAGCGGGGGGGCCTGGAAGACCCAGTACTTC. This encodes CASSQDLVTSGGAWKTQYF. The chain combines TRBV4-1 with TRBJ2-5; TRBD2 aligns across 13 bases. Germline-derived CDR1 and CDR2 are MGHRA and YSYEKL. Trimming removed 0 bases from V and 6 bases from J; junction bases left unmatched: 13. The CDR3 consists of 19 residues.

The CDR3 is CASSLAIMAGVPQETQYF. The CDR3 region has the DNA TGCGCCAGCAGCTTGGCCATTATGGCGGGAGTCCCCCAAGAGACCCAGTACTTC. The chain couples TRBV5-1 to TRBJ2-5; 7 positions agree with TRBD2. Per germline, CDR1 SGHRS and CDR2 YFSETQ. V was pared by 0 bases and J by 1 base, with 12 bases of the junction left unmatched. CDR3 length: 18 residues.

V is TRBV5-6 and J is TRBJ2-1; D is undetermined. Trimming removed 4 bases at V and 8 bases at J, with 13 bases between. The CDR3 length is 13 residues. Germline V gene lookup returns CDR1 SGHDT and CDR2 YYEEEE. CDR3 loop: CASSPGRRDEQFF. CDR3 bases: TGTGCCAGCAGCCCCGGGCGTCGGGATGAGCAGTTCTTC.

The chain combines TRBV11-3 with TRBJ1-1; 10 bases line up with TRBD1. This CDR3 has 16 residues. The V gene's germline CDR1 is SGHNT and CDR2 YENEEA. The V segment lost 5 bases and the J segment 2 bases; nucleotides outside the gene matches: 8. CDR3 nucleotides: TGTGCCAGCAGCCCAGGACAGGGGGAGCTAAACACTGAAGCTTTCTTT. This translates into CASSPGQGELNTEAFF.

The chain links TRBV2 to TRBJ1-2, with TRBD1 identical over 9 bases. V trimming: 6 bases; J trimming: 2 bases; junction bases outside the gene matches: 7. CDR3 length: 15 residues. Germline-derived CDR1 and CDR2 are SNHLY and FYNNEI. This CDR3 is CASRSDRGANYGYTF. The CDR3 nucleotides are TGTGCCAGCAGATCCGACAGGGGGGCGAACTATGGCTACACCTTC.

The rearrangement links TRBV10-3 to TRBJ2-6; D is ambiguous. Germline V CDR1 and CDR2: ENHRY, SYGVKD. CDR3 length: 12 residues. Trimming shortened V by 9 bases and J by 4 bases, and 7 bases separated the two germline ends. The CDR3 nucleotides read TGTGCCATTAGCAGGGGGGCCAACGTCCTGACTTTC. Its protein is CAISRGANVLTF.

The V gene is TRBV7-9, the J gene TRBJ1-2, with 7 positions matching TRBD1. The CDR3 length is 14 residues. Germline loops: CDR1 SEHNR, CDR2 FQNEAQ (reference sequence). V lost 1 base and J lost 4; bases outside the gene matches: 3. The CDR3 sequence: CASSLETGSYGYTF. The CDR3 DNA reads as TGTGCCAGCAGCTTAGAGACAGGGTCCTATGGCTACACCTTC.

The chain recombines TRBV29-1 with TRBJ1-2; D not resolved. V was trimmed by 4 bases and J by 5 bases, leaving 8 bases between them. The CDR3 has 11 amino acids. The germline V gene encodes CDR1 SQVTM and CDR2 ANQGSEA. The DNA for the CDR3 is TGCAGCGTTGGACGGGTTTATGGCTACACCTTC. Translated, it gives CSVGRVYGYTF.

The chain joins TRBV20-1 to TRBJ2-3; D is possibly TRBD2 (5 bases). V gave up 5 bases and J gave up 5 bases, with 8 bases separating them. This CDR3 has 11 amino acids. Germline loops: CDR1 DFQATT, CDR2 SNEGSKA (reference sequence). CDR3 bases: TGCAGTGCTCAAGCGGTAGATACGCAGTATTTT. This translates into CSAQAVDTQYF.

This rearrangement joins TRBV11-2 to TRBJ2-2; unclear D gene. Looked up from germline, CDR1 is SGHAT and CDR2 is FQNNGV. The CDR3 is 17 residues long. Trimming removed 0 bases at V and 1 base at J, with 12 bases between. The CDR3 DNA reads TGTGCCAGCAGCTTAGATCGACGAAGAGGGAACACCGGGGAGCTGTTTTTT. Translated: CASSLDRRRGNTGELFF.

This chain connects TRBV10-2 to TRBJ2-5; D unresolved. V lost 3 bases and J 4 bases, leaving 15 bases between the germline ends. Per the germline V gene, CDR1 is WSHSY and CDR2 is SAAADI. The CDR3 contains 15 residues. The CDR3: CASSDRARKGETQYF. The CDR3 DNA reads as TGCGCCAGCAGTGACCGGGCGAGGAAGGGAGAGACCCAGTACTTC.

The rearrangement uses TRBV10-2 and TRBJ1-2; D perhaps matches TRBD1 (6 bases). CDR3 length: 14 residues. Germline lookup yields CDR1 WSHSY and CDR2 SAAADI. Trimming cost V 7 bases and J 3 bases, with 15 bases left between them. The CDR3 loop reads CASTILQGHYGYTF. In DNA form, the CDR3 reads TGCGCCAGCACCATCCTACAGGGTCACTATGGCTACACCTTC.